This T cell receptor (beta chain) was found in a study of vaccination and CD4 T cells after COVID-19. Study as a whole: Convalescent patients, SARS-CoV-2 positive by nasal swab PCR, comprised several mild cases and one severe case. Participants, all vaccine recipients, received two doses of either BNT162b2 or mRNA-1273.

Sequence data for DNA of cultured CD4+ T cells were generated by the Oncomine TCR Beta short-read assay. TCRdb reprocessed the PCR reads via MiXCR and lists one record per CDR3 protein. The data contain around 21,000 distinct CDR3 sequences, roughly 47% of them singletons. Treatment here: approximately 10-day PBMC culture with coronavirus spike peptide pools or control peptides (ViraFEST assay). Turning to this clonotype: No antigen is known for it.

Trimming shortened V by 1 base and J by 4 bases, and 13 bases separated the two germline ends. CDR3 length: 15 amino acids. Germline assignment: CDR1 SEHNR and CDR2 FQNEAQ (reference sequence). The chain combines TRBV7-9 with TRBJ1-2, with a possible D match to TRBD1 (5 bases). Material: CD4+ T cells from blood, cultured in vitro. This receptor was obtained from a human donor who had recovered from COVID-19. The DNA of the CDR3 is TGTGCCAGCAGCTTAGTTCTCGGCAGGGCCTATGGCTACACCTTC. Amino acid sequence: CASSLVLGRAYGYTF.